A single sample is the source of the 24 T cell receptor beta chains below, sequenced in a study of glioma-infiltrating T cells. The iRepertoire nested amplicon-rescue multiplex PCR amplified TCR alpha and beta CDR3s from RNA. From the multiplex PCR reads, TCRdb called clonotypes with MiXCR, one entry per CDR3 protein. This sample has 300,000 to 400,000 distinct CDR3 sequences, with roughly two fifths found just once. The specimen sequenced was glioma tissue, nonneoplastic brain tissue, or PBMCs (not recorded which). These receptor sequences come from a human donor with low-grade glioma or glioblastoma, undergoing nonglioma brain surgery, or in good health (not recorded which).

Only one count was recorded for this clonotype. Sequence at one end of the junction differs from germline and may be a read error. The chain links TRBV6-5 to TRBJ2-4, with 9 nucleotides matching TRBD2. The CDR3 covers 20 residues. From germline, CDR1 is MNHEY and CDR2 SVGAGI. CDR3 DNA sequence: TGTGCCAGCAGTTACTCGAGTTTGGCGGGAGGGCCCTCCGCCAGAAACATTCAGTACTTC. It specifies CASSYSSLAGGPSARNIQYF.

V usage is TRBV19 and J usage is TRBJ1-5; maybe TRBD1 (5 bases). Germline CDR1 reads LNHDA; CDR2 reads SQIVND (reference sequence). This CDR3 is built from 14 residues. Trimming stripped 8 bases from V and 6 bases from J, with 17 bases between. The CDR3: CASREGQSGQPQHF. The CDR3 region has the DNA TGTGCCAGTCGCGAGGGGCAGTCAGGTCAGCCCCAGCATTTT.

Of note for this clonotype: A much larger clone differs by one base, so this may be a read error. This chain connects TRBV27 to TRBJ1-1; weak D call: TRBD1 (5 bases). Germline CDR1 reads MNHEY; CDR2 reads SMNVEV (reference sequence). The CDR3 spans 13 residues. CDR3 residues: CASSLGGWTVAFF. Written as DNA, the CDR3 is TGTGCCAGCAGTTTAGGGGGATGGACTGTAGCTTTCTTT.

This clonotype is a singleton in its sample. The CDR3 ends on some other residue instead of the conserved phenylalanine or tryptophan, so this is likely a read error. The chain carries TRBV7-9 and TRBJ2-7; D is tentatively TRBD1 or TRBD2 (5 bases each). This CDR3 is built from 16 residues. V was trimmed by 5 bases and J by 2 bases, leaving 19 bases between them. Per the germline V gene, CDR1 is SEHNR and CDR2 is FQNEAQ (reference sequence). CDR3 sequence reads: CASSTGRGEGAYEQYS. The CDR3, as DNA: TGTGCCAGCAGCACGGGACGGGGAGAGGGTGCCTACGAGCAGTACTCC.

This clonotype was found a few times. The chain combines TRBV24-1 with TRBJ2-5; 7 positions agree with TRBD1. CDR3 length: 15 amino acids. CDR1 is KGHDR, CDR2 SFDVKD, per germline. Trimming took 5 bases from V and 1 from J; bases not matched to a gene: 6. The CDR3 region is CATSGLQGIQETQYF. In DNA form, the CDR3 reads TGTGCCACCAGTGGACTACAGGGGATCCAAGAGACCCAGTACTTC.

V gene TRBV4-2 combines with J gene TRBJ2-3; 7 nucleotides align to TRBD2. There are 15 residues in the CDR3. With V trimmed by 1 base and J by 0 bases, 1 base remained unmatched. Per the germline V gene, CDR1 is LGHNA and CDR2 is YNFKEQ. The chain's CDR3 is CASSQGAGSTDTQYF. DNA of the CDR3: TGTGCCAGCAGCCAAGGAGCGGGAAGCACAGATACGCAGTATTTT.

Notes on this clonotype: A much larger clone is a single base away; this may be a read error. This chain links TRBV6-1 with TRBJ1-5; weak D call: TRBD1 (6 bases). Germline assignment: CDR1 MNHNS and CDR2 SASEGT. The CDR3 covers 15 residues. The CDR3 here is CAGSTRRGGGGPQHF. The CDR3 nucleotides are TGTGCCGGCAGTACGCGACGAGGGGGGGGTGGGCCCCAGCATTTT.

As regards this clonotype: Possible read error: a much larger clone is one base away. V and J are TRBV27 and TRBJ2-1, with D possibly called TRBD1 or TRBD2 (5 bases each). Germline lookup yields CDR1 MNHEY and CDR2 SMNVEV (reference sequence). The CDR3 covers 15 residues. The CDR3 sequence is CASTPIGTPTNEQSF. CDR3 nucleotides: TGTGCCAGCACTCCCATCGGGACCCCTACCAATGAGCAGTCCTTC.

The chain uses TRBV12-3 or TRBV12-4 and TRBJ2-3; TRBD1 or TRBD2 may be the D gene (9 bases each). The CDR3 is made up of 17 amino acids. V was trimmed by 4 bases and J by 4 bases, leaving 21 bases between them. In DNA, the CDR3 is TGTGCCAGCAGTTCCAGCGGGAGGACAGGGGACGCAGATACGCAGTATTTT. It codes for CASSSSGRTGDADTQYF.

On this clonotype: A junction end diverges from the germline sequence, so it may reflect a read error. This rearrangement joins TRBV24-1 to TRBJ2-2, with 7 bases fitting TRBD2. CDR1 is KGHDR and CDR2 is SFDVKD in the germline V gene. This CDR3 contains 16 residues. CDR3 loop: CATSDFPASGTGGLFF. As DNA, the CDR3 is TGTGCCACCAGTGATTTCCCGGCTAGCGGCACCGGGGGGCTGTTTTTT.

This clonotype showed up just a few times. The genes are TRBV20-1 and TRBJ1-2, with TRBD1 as a possible D gene (5 bases). Germline CDR1 reads DFQATT; CDR2 reads SNEGSKA (reference sequence). The CDR3 spans 12 residues. V lost 5 bases and J lost 8, with 15 bases in between. This CDR3 reads CSALLDGGGYTF. DNA for the CDR3: TGCAGTGCTCTTTTAGACGGGGGAGGCTACACCTTC.

In its sample, this clonotype was seen a few times. The rearrangement links TRBV27 to TRBJ2-1, with 7 bases matching TRBD2. The ends lost 4 bases at V and 3 bases at J; junction bases unmatched: 3. The CDR3 totals 14 residues. Germline CDR1 reads MNHEY; CDR2 reads SMNVEV (reference sequence). The CDR3: CASSYERGYNEQFF. CDR3 bases: TGTGCCAGCAGTTATGAGCGGGGCTACAATGAGCAGTTCTTC.

This rearrangement joins TRBV4-1 to TRBJ1-2; D call uncertain. The CDR3 is 15 amino acids. Trimming stripped 0 bases from V and 1 base from J, with 9 bases between. CDR1 and CDR2 (germline): MGHRA, YSYEKL. The CDR3 coding sequence is TGCGCCAGCAGCCAAGATATCGGCGGTAACTATGGCTACACCTTC. Its translation is CASSQDIGGNYGYTF.

Turning to this clonotype: Its ends do not fully match the called genes, so a read error is possible. The CDR3 protein is CATSRDWYRGYSYKQYF. CDR3 coding DNA: TGTGCCACCAGCAGAGATTGGTATAGGGGCTACTCCTACAAGCAGTACTTC. The rearrangement joins TRBV15 to TRBJ2-7; maybe TRBD1 (5 bases). The CDR3 length is 17 residues. Germline assignment: CDR1 LNHNV and CDR2 YYDKDF (reference sequence).

This clonotype was counted once. The V call is TRBV6-6, the J call TRBJ2-2; maybe TRBD1 (6 bases). V was pared by 0 bases and J by 6 bases, with 8 bases between. The CDR3 has 14 amino acids. In germline, CDR1 is MNHNY, CDR2 SVGAGI (reference sequence). In DNA, the CDR3 is TGTGCCAGCAGTTACTCTGAGGGGGCCGGGGAGCTGTTTTTT. Protein: CASSYSEGAGELFF.

Details on this clonotype: A much larger clone differs by one base, so this may be a read error. This sequence joins TRBV6-5 and TRBJ2-5; 9 nucleotides match TRBD2. From germline, CDR1 is MNHEY and CDR2 SVGAGI. The CDR3 contains 15 residues. V lost 7 bases to trimming and J lost 5 bases; unmatched junction nucleotides: 11. CDR3 region: CASNSAGGPTETQYF. The CDR3 DNA sequence: TGTGCCAGCAATTCGGCGGGAGGGCCTACGGAGACCCAGTACTTC.

To note about this clonotype: A read error may explain this, as a much larger clone is one base away. The rearrangement links TRBV6-2 or TRBV6-3 to TRBJ1-1; D gene uncertain. The CDR3 spans 14 residues. Germline-derived CDR1 and CDR2 are MNHEY and SVGEGT. The CDR3 sequence is CASIYSLGGTEAFF. Here the CDR3 DNA reads TGTGCCAGCATTTACTCACTTGGTGGAACTGAAGCTTTCTTT.

Worth noting for this clonotype: A much larger clone is a single base away; this may be a read error. It is likely a read error, because the conserved phenylalanine at the end of the CDR3 is missing. The chain combines TRBV20-1 with TRBJ2-3, with 11 bases lining up with TRBD2. The V segment lost 0 bases and the J segment 9 bases; nucleotides outside the gene matches: 8. CDR1 DFQATT and CDR2 SNEGSKA come from the germline V gene (reference sequence). CDR3 length: 15 residues. In DNA form, the CDR3 reads TGCAGTGCTAGAGATAAAACTAGCGGGAGCGAAACGCAGTATTCT. Its protein product is CSARDKTSGSETQYS.

The chain recombines TRBV5-6 with TRBJ2-7; D ambiguous. The CDR3 is 15 amino acids. Germline CDR1 reads SGHDT; CDR2 reads YYEEEE. V lost 2 bases, J lost 3 bases, and 15 bases lay in between. The CDR3 is CASSLNGGRHYEQYF. DNA of the CDR3: TGTGCCAGCAGCTTAAATGGTGGCAGACACTACGAGCAGTACTTC.

This chain connects TRBV7-3 to TRBJ1-1; D unclear. Germline V gene data show CDR1 as SGHTA and CDR2 as FQGTGA. Deletions cut 7 bases from V and 1 base from J, with 10 bases between. The CDR3 has 13 residues. CDR3 region: CASNYQENTEAFF. The DNA of the CDR3 is TGTGCCAGCAACTATCAAGAGAACACTGAAGCTTTCTTT.

The chain recombines TRBV20-1 with TRBJ2-7; possible D gene TRBD2, 6 bases. The CDR3 spans 13 residues. From germline, CDR1 is DFQATT and CDR2 SNEGSKA (reference sequence). Trimming removed 4 bases from V and 3 bases from J, with 13 bases in between. The CDR3 DNA reads TGCAGTGCTATTCGGGGGAGCGACTACGAGCAGTACTTC. As protein: CSAIRGSDYEQYF.

The chain uses TRBV12-3 or TRBV12-4 and TRBJ2-1; 8 nucleotides agree with TRBD1. V lost 7 bases to trimming and J lost 7 bases; unmatched junction nucleotides: 12. The CDR3 loop spans 15 amino acids. DNA for the CDR3: TGTGCCAGCATGGGGGGCCAGGGGGCGTGGAATGAGCAGTTCTTC. This sequence encodes CASMGGQGAWNEQFF.

On this clonotype: Being one base from a much bigger clone, this may be a read error. The chain links TRBV24-1 to TRBJ2-6, with 9 bases fitting TRBD1. The CDR3 extends over 16 amino acids. Germline V CDR1 and CDR2: KGHDR, SFDVKD. CDR3 protein: CAASETGGYGANVLTF. CDR3 DNA: TGTGCCGCCAGTGAGACAGGGGGGTACGGGGCCAACGTCCTGACTTTC.

This clonotype turned up a few times. The gene calls are TRBV2 and TRBJ2-5; D may be TRBD1 (5 bases). V was clipped by 3 bases and J by 3 bases, with 11 bases between them. The CDR3 consists of 14 residues. Per germline, CDR1 SNHLY and CDR2 FYNNEI. CDR3 residues: CASSDLTEEETQYF. In DNA form, the CDR3 reads TGTGCCAGCAGTGATCTGACAGAGGAAGAGACCCAGTACTTC. Using reference TRBV2 and TRBJ2-5 for the parts outside the CDR3, the full variable domain is EPEVTQTPSHQVTQMGQEVILRCVPISNHLYFYWYRQILGQKVEFLVSFYNNEISEKSEIFDDQFSVERPDGSNFTLKIRSTKLEDSAMYFCASSDLTEEETQYFGPGTRLLVL.